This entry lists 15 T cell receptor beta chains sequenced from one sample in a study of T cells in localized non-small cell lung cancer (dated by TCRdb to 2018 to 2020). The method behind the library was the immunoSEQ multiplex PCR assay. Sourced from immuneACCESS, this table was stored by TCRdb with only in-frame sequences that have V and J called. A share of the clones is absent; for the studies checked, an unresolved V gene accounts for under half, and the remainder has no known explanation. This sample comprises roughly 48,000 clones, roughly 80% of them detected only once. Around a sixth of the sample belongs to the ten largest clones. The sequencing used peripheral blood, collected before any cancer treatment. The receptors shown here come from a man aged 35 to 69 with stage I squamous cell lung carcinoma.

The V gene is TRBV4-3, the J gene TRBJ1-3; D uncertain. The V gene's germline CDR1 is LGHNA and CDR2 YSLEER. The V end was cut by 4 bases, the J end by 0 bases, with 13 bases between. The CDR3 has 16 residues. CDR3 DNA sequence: TGCGCCAGCAGCCGCGGGGAGGCGACCTCTGGAAACACCATATATTTT. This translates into CASSRGEATSGNTIYF.

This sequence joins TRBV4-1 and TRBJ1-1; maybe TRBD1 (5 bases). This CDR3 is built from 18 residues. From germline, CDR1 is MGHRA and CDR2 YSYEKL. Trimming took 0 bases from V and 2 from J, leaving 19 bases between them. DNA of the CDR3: TGCGCCAGCAGCCAAGATCGAATAGTTACAGGTCGTAACACTGAAGCTTTCTTT. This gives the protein CASSQDRIVTGRNTEAFF.

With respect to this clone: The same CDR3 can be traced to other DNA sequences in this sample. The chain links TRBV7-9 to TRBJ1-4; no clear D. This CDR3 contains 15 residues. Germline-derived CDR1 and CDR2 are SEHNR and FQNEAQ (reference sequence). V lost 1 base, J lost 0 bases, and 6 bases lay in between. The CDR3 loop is CASSLEGTTNEKLFF. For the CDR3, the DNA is TGTGCCAGCAGCTTAGAAGGAACAACTAATGAAAAACTGTTTTTT.

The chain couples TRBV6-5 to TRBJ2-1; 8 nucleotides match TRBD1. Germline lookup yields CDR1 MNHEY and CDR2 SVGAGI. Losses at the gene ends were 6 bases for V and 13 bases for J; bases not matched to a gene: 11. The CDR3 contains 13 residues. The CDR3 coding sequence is TGTGCCAGCAGAAAGGGGACAGGAGGGGATCAGTTCTTC. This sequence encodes CASRKGTGGDQFF.

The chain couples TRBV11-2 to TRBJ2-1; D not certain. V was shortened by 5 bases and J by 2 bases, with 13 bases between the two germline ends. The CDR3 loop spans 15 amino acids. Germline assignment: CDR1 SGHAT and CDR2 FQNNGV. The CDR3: CASSQRTTTYNEQFF. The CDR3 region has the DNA TGTGCCAGCAGCCAAAGAACTACTACCTACAATGAGCAGTTCTTC.

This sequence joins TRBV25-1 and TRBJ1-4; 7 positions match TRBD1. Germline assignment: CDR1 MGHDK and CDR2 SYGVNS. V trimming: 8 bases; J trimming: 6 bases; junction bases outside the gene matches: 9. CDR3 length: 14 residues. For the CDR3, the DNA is TGTGCCAGCCATCACGCAGGGGGAGATGAAAAACTGTTTTTT. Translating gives CASHHAGGDEKLFF.

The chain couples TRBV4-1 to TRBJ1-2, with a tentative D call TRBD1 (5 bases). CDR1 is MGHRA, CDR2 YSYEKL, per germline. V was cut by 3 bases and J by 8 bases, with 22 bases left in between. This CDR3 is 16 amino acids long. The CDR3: CASSHPGTARFEGYTF. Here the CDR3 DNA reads TGCGCCAGCAGCCATCCCGGGACGGCCCGTTTTGAAGGCTACACCTTC.

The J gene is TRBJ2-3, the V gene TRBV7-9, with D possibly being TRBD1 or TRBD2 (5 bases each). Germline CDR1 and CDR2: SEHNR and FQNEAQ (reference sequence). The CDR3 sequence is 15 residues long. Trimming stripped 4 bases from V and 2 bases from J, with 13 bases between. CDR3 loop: CASSSKGRDTDTQYF. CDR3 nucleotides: TGTGCCAGCAGCTCTAAGGGGAGAGACACAGATACGCAGTATTTT.

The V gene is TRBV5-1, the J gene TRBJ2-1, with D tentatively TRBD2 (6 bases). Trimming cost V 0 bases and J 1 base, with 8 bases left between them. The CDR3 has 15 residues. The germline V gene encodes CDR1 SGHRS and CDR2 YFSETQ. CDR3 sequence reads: CASSLGGTSYNEQFF. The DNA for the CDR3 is TGCGCCAGCAGCTTGGGGGGGACTTCCTACAATGAGCAGTTCTTC.

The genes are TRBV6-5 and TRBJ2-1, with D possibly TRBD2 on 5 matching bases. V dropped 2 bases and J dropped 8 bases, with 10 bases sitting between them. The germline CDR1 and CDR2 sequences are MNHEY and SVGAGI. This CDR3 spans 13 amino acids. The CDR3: CASSYEEDYEQFF. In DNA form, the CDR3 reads TGTGCCAGCAGTTACGAAGAGGACTATGAGCAGTTCTTC.

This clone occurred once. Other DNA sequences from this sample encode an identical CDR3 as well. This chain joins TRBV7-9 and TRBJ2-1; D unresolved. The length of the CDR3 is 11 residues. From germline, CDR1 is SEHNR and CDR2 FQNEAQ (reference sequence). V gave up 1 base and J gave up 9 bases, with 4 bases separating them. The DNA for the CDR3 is TGTGCCAGCAGCTTAGTCGGTGAGCAGTTCTTC. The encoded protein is CASSLVGEQFF.

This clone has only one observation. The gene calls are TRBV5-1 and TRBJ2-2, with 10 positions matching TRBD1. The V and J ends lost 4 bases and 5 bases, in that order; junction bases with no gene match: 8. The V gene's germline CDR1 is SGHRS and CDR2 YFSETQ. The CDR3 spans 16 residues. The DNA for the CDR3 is TGCGCCAGCAGCCCACCCCGGACAGGGGGTACCGGGGAGCTGTTTTTT. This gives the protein CASSPPRTGGTGELFF.

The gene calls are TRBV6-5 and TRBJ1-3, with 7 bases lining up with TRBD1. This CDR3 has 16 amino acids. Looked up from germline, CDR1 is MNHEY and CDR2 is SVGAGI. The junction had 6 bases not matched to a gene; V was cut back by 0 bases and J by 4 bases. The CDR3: CASSYSLTGSGNTIYF. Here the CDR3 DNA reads TGTGCCAGCAGTTACTCTTTGACAGGGTCCGGAAACACCATATATTTT.

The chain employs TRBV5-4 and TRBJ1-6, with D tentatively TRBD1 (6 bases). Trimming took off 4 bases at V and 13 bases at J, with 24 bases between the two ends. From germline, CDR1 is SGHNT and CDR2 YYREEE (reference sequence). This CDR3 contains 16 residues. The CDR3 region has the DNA TGTGCCAGCAGCGTTGGGGGGGGCCACGGGAGAGACCCCCTCCACTTT. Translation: CASSVGGGHGRDPLHF.

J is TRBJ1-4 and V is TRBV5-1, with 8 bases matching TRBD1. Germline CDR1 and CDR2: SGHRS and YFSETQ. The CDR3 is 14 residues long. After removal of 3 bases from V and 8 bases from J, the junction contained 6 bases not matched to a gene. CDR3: CASSSGQGGEKLFF. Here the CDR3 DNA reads TGCGCCAGCAGCTCAGGACAGGGAGGGGAAAAACTGTTTTTT.